One and the same sample provided the 9 T cell receptor beta chains below, sequenced in a study of regulatory T cells in long-lasting Graves disease. Libraries of TCR beta came from iRepertoire HTBI primers plus Arm-PCR of CDR3 regions. TCRdb processed the multiplex PCR reads anew with MiXCR; each CDR3 protein has one entry. The sample holds around 510,000 distinct CDR3 sequences, 20% seen once. This sample's time point: persistent/refractory GD, antithyroid drugs over 5 years with positive TRAb. Generation of the TCR library employed RNA extracted from PBMCs. The sample was peripheral blood mononuclear cells (PBMCs), taken when the disease was refractory, from a patient treated with antithyroid drugs. These TCRs come from a female donor with Graves disease.

This clonotype was detected many times. The gene calls are TRBV29-1 and TRBJ2-7, with 12 nucleotides matching TRBD2. Germline CDR1 SQVTM, CDR2 ANQGSEA. With 6 bases clipped from V and 3 bases from J, the junction kept 6 bases outside the gene matches. This CDR3 has 14 residues. The CDR3 reads CSVKTSGSFYEQYF. The CDR3 DNA follows: TGCAGCGTGAAGACTAGCGGGAGTTTCTACGAGCAGTACTTC.

The CDR3 reads CASSTNNEQFF. CDR3 nucleotides: TGTGCCAGTAGCACAAACAATGAGCAGTTCTTC. V and J are TRBV19 and TRBJ2-1, with D unresolved. There are 11 residues in the CDR3. Trimming pared 6 bases from V and 5 bases from J, leaving 5 bases between. CDR1 is LNHDA and CDR2 is SQIVND in the germline V gene (reference sequence).

In this sample, this clonotype turned up a few times. This may come from a read error, since a much larger clone is one base off. The chain carries TRBV6-5 and TRBJ2-2; 9 nucleotides match TRBD1. CDR1 is MNHEY and CDR2 is SVGAGI in the germline V gene. This CDR3 contains 16 residues. The CDR3 sequence is CASSYKGQGYTGKLFF. The CDR3 DNA follows: TGTGCCAGCAGTTATAAGGGACAGGGCTACACCGGGAAGCTGTTTTTT.

On this clonotype: A single base separates this from a much larger clone, so it may be a read error. The V and J genes are TRBV7-9 and TRBJ1-2; TRBD1 is a possible D gene (6 bases). This CDR3 contains 14 residues. The germline V and J ends were trimmed by 1 base and 12 bases, with 18 bases remaining between them. In germline, CDR1 is SEHNR, CDR2 FQNEAQ (reference sequence). For the CDR3, the DNA is TGTGCCAGCAGCTTAGTCGGGACAACAGGCGGCGACACCTTC. Translating gives CASSLVGTTGGDTF.

This clonotype came up many times. The chain combines TRBV6-5 with TRBJ1-2; D call uncertain. The CDR3 covers 18 residues. Trimming shortened V by 1 base and J by 9 bases, and 27 bases separated the two germline ends. CDR1 is MNHEY, CDR2 SVGAGI, per germline. Written as DNA, the CDR3 is TGTGCCAGCAGTTACTGGCGCGGGTCGGACCCGATGACGTGGCGCTACACCTTC. Translated, it gives CASSYWRGSDPMTWRYTF.

The chain uses TRBV6-1 and TRBJ1-1; a possible D gene is TRBD1 (5 bases). Germline assignment: CDR1 MNHNS and CDR2 SASEGT. The CDR3 extends over 14 amino acids. Trimming stripped 9 bases from V and 0 bases from J, with 14 bases between. The CDR3 reads CASSQAKVNTEAFF. CDR3 DNA: TGTGCCAGTTCACAGGCTAAAGTGAACACTGAAGCTTTCTTT.

This clonotype was counted at least ten times. The gene calls are TRBV6-1 and TRBJ1-1; 8 bases match TRBD1. This CDR3 spans 15 amino acids. V lost 5 bases to trimming and J lost 1 base; unmatched junction nucleotides: 6. Looked up from germline, CDR1 is MNHNS and CDR2 is SASEGT. The CDR3 coding sequence is TGTGCCAGCAGTCCACGGGACAGGAAGAACACTGAAGCTTTCTTT. It specifies CASSPRDRKNTEAFF.

On this clonotype itself: This may be a read error: a much more frequent sequence differs by one nucleotide. The V gene is TRBV11-2, the J gene TRBJ2-7, with 10 bases fitting TRBD2. J was trimmed by 3 bases and V by 4 bases; bases with no gene match: 6. The germline CDR1 and CDR2 sequences are SGHAT and FQNNGV. This CDR3 is 15 amino acids long. The chain's CDR3 is CASSSVAGGIYEQYF. The DNA of the CDR3 is TGTGCCAGCAGCTCAGTAGCGGGAGGAATCTACGAGCAGTACTTC.

This clonotype was seen at least ten times. The rearrangement uses TRBV7-2 and TRBJ1-5; D gene unclear. This CDR3 region has 15 residues. With 6 bases removed from V and 1 base from J, the gap between germline ends came to 13 bases. Looked up from germline, CDR1 is SGHTA and CDR2 is FQGNSA. CDR3 amino acids: CASSPFIGSNQPQHF. CDR3 bases: TGTGCCAGCAGTCCCTTTATAGGGAGCAATCAGCCCCAGCATTTT.